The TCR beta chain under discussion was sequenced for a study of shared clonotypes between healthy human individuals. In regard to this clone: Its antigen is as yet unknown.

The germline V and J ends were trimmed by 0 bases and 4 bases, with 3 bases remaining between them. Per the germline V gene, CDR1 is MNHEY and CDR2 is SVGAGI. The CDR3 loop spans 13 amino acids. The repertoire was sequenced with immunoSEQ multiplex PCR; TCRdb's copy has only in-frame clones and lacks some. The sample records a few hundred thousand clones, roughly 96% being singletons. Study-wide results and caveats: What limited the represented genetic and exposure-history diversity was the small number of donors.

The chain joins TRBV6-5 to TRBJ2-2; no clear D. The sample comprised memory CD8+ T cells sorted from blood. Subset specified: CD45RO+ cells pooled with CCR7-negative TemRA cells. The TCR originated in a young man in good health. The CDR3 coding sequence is TGTGCCAGCAGTTACTCGTTCACCGGGGAGCTGTTTTTT. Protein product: CASSYSFTGELFF.